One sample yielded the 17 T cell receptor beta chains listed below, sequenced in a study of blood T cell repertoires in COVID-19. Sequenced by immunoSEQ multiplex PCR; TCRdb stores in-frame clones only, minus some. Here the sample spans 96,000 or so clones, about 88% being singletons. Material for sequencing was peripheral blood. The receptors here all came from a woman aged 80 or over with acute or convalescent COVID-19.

The CDR3 DNA reads as TGTGCCAGCAGTGAACACCTACCGTACTCTGGAAACACCATATATTTT. Protein product: CASSEHLPYSGNTIYF. The gene calls are TRBV6-1 and TRBJ1-3, with D unclear. CDR1 MNHNS and CDR2 SASEGT come from the germline V gene. This CDR3 is 16 amino acids long. V gave up 2 bases and J gave up 0 bases, with 11 bases separating them.

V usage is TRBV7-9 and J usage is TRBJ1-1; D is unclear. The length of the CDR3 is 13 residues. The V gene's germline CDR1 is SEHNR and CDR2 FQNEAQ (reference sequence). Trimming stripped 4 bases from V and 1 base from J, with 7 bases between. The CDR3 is CASSSYRNTEAFF. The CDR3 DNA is TGTGCCAGCAGCTCCTACAGGAACACTGAAGCTTTCTTT.

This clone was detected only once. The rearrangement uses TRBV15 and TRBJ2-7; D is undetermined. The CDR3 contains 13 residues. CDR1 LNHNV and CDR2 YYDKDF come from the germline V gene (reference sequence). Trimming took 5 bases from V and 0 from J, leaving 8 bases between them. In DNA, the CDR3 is TGTGCCACCAGCGAGGCGAGCTCCTACGAGCAGTACTTC. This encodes CATSEASSYEQYF.

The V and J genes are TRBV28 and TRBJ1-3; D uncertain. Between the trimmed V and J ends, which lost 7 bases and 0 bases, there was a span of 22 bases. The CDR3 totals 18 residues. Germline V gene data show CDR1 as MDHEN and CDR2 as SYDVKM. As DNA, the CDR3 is TGTGCCAGCACCGATCCAAGCCTGTCCCTCCACTCTGGAAACACCATATATTTT. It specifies CASTDPSLSLHSGNTIYF. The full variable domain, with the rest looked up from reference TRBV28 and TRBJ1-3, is DVKVTQSSRYLVKRTGEKVFLECVQDMDHENMFWYRQDPGLGLRLIYFSYDVKMKEKGDIPEGYSVSREKKERFSLILESASTNQTSMYLCASTDPSLSLHSGNTIYFGEGSWLTVV.

The CDR3 sequence is CASSQEGGNSPLHF. Written as DNA, the CDR3 is TGCGCCAGCAGCCAAGAAGGGGGAAATTCACCCCTCCACTTT. This rearrangement joins TRBV4-3 to TRBJ1-6, with a possible D match to TRBD1 (6 bases). The CDR3 extends over 14 amino acids. Deletions cut 0 bases from V and 7 bases from J, with 7 bases between. Germline assignment: CDR1 LGHNA and CDR2 YSLEER.

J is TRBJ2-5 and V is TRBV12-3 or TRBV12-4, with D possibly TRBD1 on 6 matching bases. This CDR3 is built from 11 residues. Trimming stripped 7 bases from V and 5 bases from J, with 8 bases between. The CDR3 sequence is CASKRGETQYF. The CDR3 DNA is TGTGCCAGCAAGAGGGGGGAGACCCAGTACTTC.

CDR3 residues: CASSVTGRERYEQYF. The CDR3 nucleotides are TGTGCCAGCAGTGTTACAGGGAGGGAGCGCTACGAGCAGTACTTC. The chain is built from TRBV5-6 and TRBJ2-7, with D possibly being TRBD2 (7 bases). The CDR3 consists of 15 residues. V lost 5 bases and J 3 bases, leaving 18 bases between the germline ends. Germline V lookup: CDR1 SGHDT, CDR2 YYEEEE.

The CDR3 is CAWSPLTSGVPYNEQFF. The DNA for the CDR3 is TGTGCCTGGAGTCCCCTCACTAGCGGGGTGCCCTACAATGAGCAGTTCTTC. The chain has TRBV30 and TRBJ2-1; 10 nucleotides match TRBD2. This CDR3 contains 17 residues. From germline, CDR1 is GTSNPN and CDR2 SVGIG (reference sequence). The V segment lost 2 bases and the J segment 2 bases; nucleotides outside the gene matches: 9.

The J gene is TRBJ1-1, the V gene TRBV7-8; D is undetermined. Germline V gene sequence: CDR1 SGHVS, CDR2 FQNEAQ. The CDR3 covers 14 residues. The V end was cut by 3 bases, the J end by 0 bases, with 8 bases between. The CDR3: CASSFDHLNTEAFF. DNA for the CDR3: TGTGCCAGCAGCTTCGATCACTTGAACACTGAAGCTTTCTTT.

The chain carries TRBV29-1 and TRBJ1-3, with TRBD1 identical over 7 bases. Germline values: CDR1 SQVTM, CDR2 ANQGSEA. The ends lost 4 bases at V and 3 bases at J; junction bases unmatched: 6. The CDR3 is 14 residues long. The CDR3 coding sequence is TGCAGCGTTGGGTTCTCAGGGGGTGGAAACACCATATATTTT. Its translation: CSVGFSGGGNTIYF.

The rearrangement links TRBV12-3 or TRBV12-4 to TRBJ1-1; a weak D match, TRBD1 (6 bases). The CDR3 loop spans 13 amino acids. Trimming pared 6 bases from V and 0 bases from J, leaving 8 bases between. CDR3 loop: CASRDSLNTEAFF. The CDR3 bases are TGTGCCAGCAGGGACAGTCTGAACACTGAAGCTTTCTTT.

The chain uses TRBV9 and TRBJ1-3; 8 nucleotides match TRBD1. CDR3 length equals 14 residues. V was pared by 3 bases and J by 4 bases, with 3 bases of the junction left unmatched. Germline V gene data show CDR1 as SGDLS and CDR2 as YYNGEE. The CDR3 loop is CASSDRDRGNTIYF. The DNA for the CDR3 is TGTGCCAGCAGCGACCGGGACAGGGGAAACACCATATATTTT. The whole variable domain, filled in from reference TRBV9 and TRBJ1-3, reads DSGVTQTPKHLITATGQRVTLRCSPRSGDLSVYWYQQSLDQGLQFLIQYYNGEERAKGNILERFSAQQFPDLHSELNLSSLELGDSALYFCASSDRDRGNTIYFGEGSWLTVV.

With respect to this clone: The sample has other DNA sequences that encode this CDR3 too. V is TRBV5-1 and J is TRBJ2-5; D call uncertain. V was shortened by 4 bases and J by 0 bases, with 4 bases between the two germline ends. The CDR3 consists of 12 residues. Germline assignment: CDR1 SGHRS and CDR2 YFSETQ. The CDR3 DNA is TGCGCCAGCAGCCTATACCAAGAGACCCAGTACTTC. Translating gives CASSLYQETQYF.

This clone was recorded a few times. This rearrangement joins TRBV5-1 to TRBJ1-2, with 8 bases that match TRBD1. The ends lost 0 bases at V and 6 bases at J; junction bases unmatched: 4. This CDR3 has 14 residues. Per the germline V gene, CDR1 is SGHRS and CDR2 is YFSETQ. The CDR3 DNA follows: TGCGCCAGCAGCTTGGCGGACAGGGTCCATGGCTACACCTTC. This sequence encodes CASSLADRVHGYTF. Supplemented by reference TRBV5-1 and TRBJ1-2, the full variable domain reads KAGVTQTPRYLIKTRGQQVTLSCSPISGHRSVSWYQQTPGQGLQFLFEYFSETQRNKGNFPGRFSGRQFSNSRSEMNVSTLELGDSALYLCASSLADRVHGYTFGSGTRLTVV.

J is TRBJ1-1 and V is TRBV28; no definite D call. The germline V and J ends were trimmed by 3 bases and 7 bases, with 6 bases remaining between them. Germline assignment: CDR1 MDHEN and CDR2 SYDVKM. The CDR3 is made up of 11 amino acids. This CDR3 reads CASSFRDEAFF. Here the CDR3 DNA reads TGTGCCAGCAGTTTCCGGGATGAAGCTTTCTTT.

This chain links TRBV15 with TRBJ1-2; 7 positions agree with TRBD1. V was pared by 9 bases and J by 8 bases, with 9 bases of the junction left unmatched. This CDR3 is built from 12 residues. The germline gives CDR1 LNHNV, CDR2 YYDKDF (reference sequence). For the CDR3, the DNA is TGTGCCACGAGGAAGGGGGCGGAAGGCTACACCTTC. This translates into CATRKGAEGYTF.

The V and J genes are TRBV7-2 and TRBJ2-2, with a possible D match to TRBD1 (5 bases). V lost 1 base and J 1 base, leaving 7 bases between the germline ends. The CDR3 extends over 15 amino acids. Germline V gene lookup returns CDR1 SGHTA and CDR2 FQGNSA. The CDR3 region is CASSLDRRNTGELFF. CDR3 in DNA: TGTGCCAGCAGCTTAGACAGGCGGAACACCGGGGAGCTGTTTTTT.